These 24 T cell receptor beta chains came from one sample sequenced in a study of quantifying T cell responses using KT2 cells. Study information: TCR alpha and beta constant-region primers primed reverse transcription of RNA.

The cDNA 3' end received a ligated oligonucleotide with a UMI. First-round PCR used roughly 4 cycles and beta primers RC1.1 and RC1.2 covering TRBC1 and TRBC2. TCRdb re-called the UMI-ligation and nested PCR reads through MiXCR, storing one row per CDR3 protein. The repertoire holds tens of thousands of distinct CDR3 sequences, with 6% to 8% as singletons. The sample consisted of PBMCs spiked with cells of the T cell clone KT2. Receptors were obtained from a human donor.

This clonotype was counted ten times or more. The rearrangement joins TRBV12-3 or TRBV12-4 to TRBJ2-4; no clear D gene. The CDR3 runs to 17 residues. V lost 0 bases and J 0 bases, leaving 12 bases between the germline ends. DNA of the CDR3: TGTGCCAGCAGTTTAGCTGGGCCCTACTTAGCCAAAAACATTCAGTACTTC. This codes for CASSLAGPYLAKNIQYF.

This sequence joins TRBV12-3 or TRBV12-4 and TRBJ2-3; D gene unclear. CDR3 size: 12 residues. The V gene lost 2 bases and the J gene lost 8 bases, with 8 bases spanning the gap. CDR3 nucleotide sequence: TGTGCCAGCAGTTTAAGTTCACTTACGCAGTATTTT. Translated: CASSLSSLTQYF.

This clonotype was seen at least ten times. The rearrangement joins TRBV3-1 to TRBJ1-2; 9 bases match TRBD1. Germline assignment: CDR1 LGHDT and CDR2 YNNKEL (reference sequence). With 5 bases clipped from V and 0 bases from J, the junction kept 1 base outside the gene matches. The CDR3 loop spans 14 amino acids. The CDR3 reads CASSYRGPNYGYTF. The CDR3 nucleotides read TGTGCCAGCAGCTACAGGGGGCCTAACTATGGCTACACCTTC.

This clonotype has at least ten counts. CDR3 sequence reads: CASNFALSSNYGYTF. The CDR3 nucleotides are TGCGCCAGCAACTTCGCTCTATCTTCTAACTATGGCTACACCTTC. The chain is built from TRBV5-1 and TRBJ1-2; no definite D call. Germline CDR1 SGHRS, CDR2 YFSETQ. This CDR3 region has 15 residues. Trimming cost V 6 bases and J 0 bases, with 15 bases left between them.

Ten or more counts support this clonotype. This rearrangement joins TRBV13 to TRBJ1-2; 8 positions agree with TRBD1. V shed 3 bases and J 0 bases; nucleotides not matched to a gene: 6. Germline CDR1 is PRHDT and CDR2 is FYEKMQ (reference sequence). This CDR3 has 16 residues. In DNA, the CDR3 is TGTGCCAGCAGCTTCCGACAGGGGTTGGCTAACTATGGCTACACCTTC. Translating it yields CASSFRQGLANYGYTF.

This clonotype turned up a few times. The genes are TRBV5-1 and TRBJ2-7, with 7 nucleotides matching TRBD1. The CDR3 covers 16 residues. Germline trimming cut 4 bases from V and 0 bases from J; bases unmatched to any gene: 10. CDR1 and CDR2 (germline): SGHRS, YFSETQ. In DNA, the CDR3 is TGCGCCAGCAGCCCACGTACAGGGGTAGGCTCCTACGAGCAGTACTTC. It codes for CASSPRTGVGSYEQYF.

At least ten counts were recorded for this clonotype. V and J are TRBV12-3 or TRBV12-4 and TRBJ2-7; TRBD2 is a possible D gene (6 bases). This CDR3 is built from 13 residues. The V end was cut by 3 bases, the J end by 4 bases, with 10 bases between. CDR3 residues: CASSLGLMYEQYF. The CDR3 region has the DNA TGTGCCAGCAGTTTGGGACTGATGTACGAGCAGTACTTC.

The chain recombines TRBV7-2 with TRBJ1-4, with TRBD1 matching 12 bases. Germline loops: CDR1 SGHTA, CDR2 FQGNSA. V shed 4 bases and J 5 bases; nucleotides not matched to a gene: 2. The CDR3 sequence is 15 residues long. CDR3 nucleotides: TGTGCCAGCAGCTGGGACAGGGGGCTGAATGAAAAACTGTTTTTT. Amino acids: CASSWDRGLNEKLFF. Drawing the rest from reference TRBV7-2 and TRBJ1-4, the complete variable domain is GAGVSQSPSNKVTEKGKDVELRCDPISGHTALYWYRQSLGQGLEFLIYFQGNSAPDKSGLPSDRFSAERTGGSVSTLTIQRTQQEDSAVYLCASSWDRGLNEKLFFGSGTQLSVL.

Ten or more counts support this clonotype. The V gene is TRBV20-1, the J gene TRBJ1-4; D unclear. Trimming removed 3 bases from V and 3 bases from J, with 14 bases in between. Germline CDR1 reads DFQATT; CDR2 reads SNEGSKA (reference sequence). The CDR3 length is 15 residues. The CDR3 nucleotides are TGCAGTGCTAGGCCCATTGAAGCGGCTAATGAAAAACTGTTTTTT. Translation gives CSARPIEAANEKLFF.

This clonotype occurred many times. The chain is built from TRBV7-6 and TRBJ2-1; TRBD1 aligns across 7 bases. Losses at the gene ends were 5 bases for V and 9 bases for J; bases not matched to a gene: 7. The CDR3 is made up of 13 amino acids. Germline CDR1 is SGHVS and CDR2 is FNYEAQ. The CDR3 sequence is CASSDPRDSEQFF. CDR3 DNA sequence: TGTGCCAGCAGCGACCCCCGGGACAGTGAGCAGTTCTTC.

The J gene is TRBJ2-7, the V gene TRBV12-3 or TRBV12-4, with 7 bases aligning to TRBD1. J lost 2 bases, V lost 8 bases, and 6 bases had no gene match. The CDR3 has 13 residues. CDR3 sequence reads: CASHSGTAYEQYF. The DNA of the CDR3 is TGTGCCAGCCACTCTGGGACAGCCTACGAGCAGTACTTC.

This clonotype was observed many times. The CDR3, as DNA: TGCGCCAGCATGATTCGACACACAGATACGCAGTATTTT. Encoded protein: CASMIRHTDTQYF. The chain uses TRBV5-1 and TRBJ2-3; the D is unclear. This CDR3 has 13 residues. V shed 6 bases and J shed 2 bases, with 10 bases lying between them. CDR1 and CDR2 (germline): SGHRS, YFSETQ.

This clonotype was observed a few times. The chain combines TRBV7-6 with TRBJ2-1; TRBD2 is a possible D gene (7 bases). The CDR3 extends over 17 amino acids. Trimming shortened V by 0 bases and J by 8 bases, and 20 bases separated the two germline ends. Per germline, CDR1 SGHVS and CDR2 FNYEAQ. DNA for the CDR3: TGTGCCAGCAGCTTAGCGCCGGTAGGGGGGGGAGTCGATGAGCAGTTCTTC. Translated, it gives CASSLAPVGGGVDEQFF.

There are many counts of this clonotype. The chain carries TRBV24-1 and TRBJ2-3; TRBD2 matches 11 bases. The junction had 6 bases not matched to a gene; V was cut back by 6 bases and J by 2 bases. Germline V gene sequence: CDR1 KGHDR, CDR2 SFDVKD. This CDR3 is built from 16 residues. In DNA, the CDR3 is TGTGCCACCAGTTTGGGGACTAGCGGCTCCACAGATACGCAGTATTTT. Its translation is CATSLGTSGSTDTQYF.

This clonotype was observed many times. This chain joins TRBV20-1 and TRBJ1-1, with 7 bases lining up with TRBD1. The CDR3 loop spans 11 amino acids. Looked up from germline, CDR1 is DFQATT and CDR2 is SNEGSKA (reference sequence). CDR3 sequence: CRIQGIPEAFF. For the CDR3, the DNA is TGCAGAATACAGGGGATCCCTGAAGCTTTCTTT.

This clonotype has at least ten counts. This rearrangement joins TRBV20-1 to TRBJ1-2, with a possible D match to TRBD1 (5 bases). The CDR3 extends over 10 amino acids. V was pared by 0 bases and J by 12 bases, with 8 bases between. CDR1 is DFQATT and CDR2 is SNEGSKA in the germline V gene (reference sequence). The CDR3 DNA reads TGCAGTGCTAGAGAACGGGGGGACACCTTC. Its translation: CSARERGDTF.

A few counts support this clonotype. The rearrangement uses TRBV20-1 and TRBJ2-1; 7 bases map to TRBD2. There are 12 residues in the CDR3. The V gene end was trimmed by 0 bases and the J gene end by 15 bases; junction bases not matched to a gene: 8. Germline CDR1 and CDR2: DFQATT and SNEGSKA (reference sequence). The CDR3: CSARDGGVSPFF. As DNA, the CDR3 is TGCAGTGCTAGAGATGGGGGGGTTAGTCCGTTCTTC.

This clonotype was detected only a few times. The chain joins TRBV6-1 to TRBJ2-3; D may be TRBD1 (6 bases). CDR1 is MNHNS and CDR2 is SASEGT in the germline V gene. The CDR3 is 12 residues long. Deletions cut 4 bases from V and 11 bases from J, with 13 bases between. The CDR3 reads CASSGGGRKQYF. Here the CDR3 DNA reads TGTGCCAGCAGTGGAGGGGGTCGAAAGCAGTATTTT.

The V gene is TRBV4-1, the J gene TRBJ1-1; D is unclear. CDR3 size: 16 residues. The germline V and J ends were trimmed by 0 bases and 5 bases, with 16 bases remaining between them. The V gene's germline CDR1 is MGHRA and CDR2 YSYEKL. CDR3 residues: CASSQDAVGRRTEAFF. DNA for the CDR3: TGCGCCAGCAGCCAAGATGCTGTGGGGAGGCGAACTGAAGCTTTCTTT.

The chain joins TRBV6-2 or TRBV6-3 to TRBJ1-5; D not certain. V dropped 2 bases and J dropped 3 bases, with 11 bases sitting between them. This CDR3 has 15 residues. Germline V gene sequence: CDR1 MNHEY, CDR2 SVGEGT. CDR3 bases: TGTGCCAGCAGTTACGCCTTACCTCTCAATCAGCCCCAGCATTTT. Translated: CASSYALPLNQPQHF.

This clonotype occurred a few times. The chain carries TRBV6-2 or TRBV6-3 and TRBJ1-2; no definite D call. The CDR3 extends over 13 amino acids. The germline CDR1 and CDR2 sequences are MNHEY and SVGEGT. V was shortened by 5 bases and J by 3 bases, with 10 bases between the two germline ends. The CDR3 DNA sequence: TGTGCCAGCAGTACCTTCGACCACTATGGCTACACCTTC. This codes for CASSTFDHYGYTF.

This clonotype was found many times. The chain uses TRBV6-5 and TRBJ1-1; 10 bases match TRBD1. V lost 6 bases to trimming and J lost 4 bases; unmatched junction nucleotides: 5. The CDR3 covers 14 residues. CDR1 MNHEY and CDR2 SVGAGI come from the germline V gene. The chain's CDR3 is CASREDRGLTEAFF. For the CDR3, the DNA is TGTGCCAGCAGGGAAGACAGGGGGCTCACTGAAGCTTTCTTT.

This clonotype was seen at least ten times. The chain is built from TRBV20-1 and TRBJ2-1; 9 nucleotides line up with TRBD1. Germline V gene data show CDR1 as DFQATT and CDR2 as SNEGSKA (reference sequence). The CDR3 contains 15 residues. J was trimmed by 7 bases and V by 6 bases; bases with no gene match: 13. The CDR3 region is CSAQIRDRVINEQFF. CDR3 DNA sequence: TGCAGTGCGCAAATTCGGGACAGGGTAATTAATGAGCAGTTCTTC.

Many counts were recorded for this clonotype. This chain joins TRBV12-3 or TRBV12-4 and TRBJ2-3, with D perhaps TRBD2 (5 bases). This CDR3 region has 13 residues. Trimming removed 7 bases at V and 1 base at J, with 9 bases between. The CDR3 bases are TGTGCCAGCACGGCGGGCCGCACAGATACGCAGTATTTT. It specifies CASTAGRTDTQYF.